This TCR beta chain is drawn from a study of molecular identifiers for immune sequencing clone quantification listed by TCRdb under 2018. At the level of the whole study: For a replicate experiment, RNA from about 20,000 or 100,000 naive CD8 T cells was divided into five aliquots, of which four were sequenced. CD8 T cells were used in a methods study to benchmark molecular-identifier clustering-based TCR repertoire sequencing (MIDCIRS) and TCR RNA copy counting.

This clonotype came up a few times. Its antigen is still unknown. No qualities accompany the bases; no much larger clone lies one base away. CDR1 and CDR2, looked up from the germline V gene (reference sequence), are DFQATT and SNEGSKA. Deletion took 3 bases off V and 4 bases off J, with a span of 15 bases between the germline ends. The cysteine opens and the phenylalanine closes a CDR3 of 15 amino acids. The entry retains the CDR3 DNA only, 45 bases that are in frame from base 1. Broader findings and caveats from the paper: When barcode sub-clustering was omitted, TCR diversity was inflated by chimeric consensus sequences, with chimeras reaching as high as 47%. Highly expanded clone sizes could be underestimated if identical TCR molecules share a barcode. Roughly 3 recovered TCR RNA copies per cell were obtained by modeling, versus 9 to 10 by digital PCR, implying a capture efficiency of 25% to 30%. In CMV-specific effector cells, clones with more than 20 RNA copies contained over 98% of molecules, whereas in naive cells such clones contained under 1% of molecules. Spiked-in Jurkat TCR RNA (about ten copies' worth), which is not part of the donor repertoire, was contained in the naive libraries. Spiked-in Jurkat TCR RNA equivalent to a single cell was reported to be detectable even among 750,000 to 1,000,000 naive CD8 T cells.

Libraries of naive CD8 T cells were generated from roughly 21,000 to 960,000 sorted cells, with 10%, 30% or 50% of the purified RNA used. Naive CD8 T cells were FACS-sorted as CD8+CD4-CCR7+CD45RA+ on a BD FACSAria II into RLT Plus buffer. To test detection sensitivity, Jurkat RNA equivalent to ten TCR copies was spiked into samples of roughly 20,000-1,100,000 naive CD8 T cells. CD8 T cells were enriched with RosetteSep CD8+ T Cell Enrichment Cocktail and Ficoll-Paque, followed by ACK red cell lysis. The method behind the library was PCR. TCRdb lists the instrument as NextSeq 500. Bulk TCR libraries were prepared as previously described, using TCR primers listed in Table S5. The Qiagen AllPrep DNA/RNA kit was used to purify total RNA. Before any analysis, reads coming from multiple sequencing runs of the same library were combined into one pool. On the study's bioinformatics: Reads were retained only if the reads had an exact TCR constant sequence, and the retained reads were trimmed to 150 nt and grouped according to their 12-nt molecular barcodes. Reads within each barcode group were sub-clustered using a 15% Levenshtein threshold, and quality-weighted consensus sequences were constructed for each RNA molecule. Non-functional sequences were removed, as were lower-count sequences one edit away from another. Based on fitting two negative binomial distributions, any barcode sub-cluster with under 20% of the maximum read count was discarded. TCRdb's own reprocessing of the public reads used fastp at Q25 and MiXCR and kept productive beta chains. Records with the same CDR3 protein are collapsed into one entry carrying the most frequent genes and DNA. TCRdb assigned the V and J calls; the authors' analysis was not used. In all, the sample holds under 800,000 distinct CDR3 sequences, and 25% of those were seen once. The biggest ten clones account for 0.78% of the sample.

Sequences were obtained from naive CD8+ T cells from blood, with Jurkat cell RNA spiked in. In the paper's terms, the cell subset or site label means: FACS-sorted CD8+CD4-CCR7+CD45RA+ naive T cells. The source of this sequence is a human donor in good health. Some libraries in this study had Jurkat cell RNA spiked in. The chain is assembled from TRBV20-1 and TRBJ1-4; TRBD1 could be the D gene, as 5 bases match. The DNA reads TGCAGTGCTAGTACCGGAGAGGGACTTAATGAAAAACTGTTTTTT. This encodes CSASTGEGLNEKLFF.